One and the same sample provided the 4 T cell receptor beta chains below, sequenced in a study of beta chain features in type 1 diabetes. Study outcomes and limitations: When Type 1 diabetes patients were examined, their TCRB CDR3s proved moderately but significantly shorter in all four CD4+ subsets.

TCRB transcripts that were expressed got sequenced, as all of the isolated RNA had been reverse transcribed. TCRdb keeps only in-frame clones here, not all; method: immunoSEQ multiplex PCR. In the table there are under 300,000 clones, approximately 25% of which are singletons. For these receptors, no antigen is known. Material: naive CD4+ T cells from blood. The receptors shown here come from a woman aged 30 to 39 with type 1 diabetes.

This chain links TRBV29-1 with TRBJ2-3; 9 positions agree with TRBD2. V gave up 6 bases and J gave up 7 bases; unmatched junction bases: 14. The CDR3 extends over 15 amino acids. Germline CDR1 is SQVTM and CDR2 is ANQGSEA. The CDR3 protein is CSVARGSGSTNTQYF. The CDR3 DNA reads as TGCAGCGTCGCGAGGGGTAGCGGGAGTACTAATACGCAGTATTTT.

The DNA of the CDR3 is TGTGCCAGCAGTTACTCGCCAGGACAAAACACTGAAGCTTTCTTT. Translating it yields CASSYSPGQNTEAFF. The rearrangement uses TRBV6-5 and TRBJ1-1, with a weak D call TRBD1 (5 bases). CDR1 is MNHEY, CDR2 SVGAGI, per germline. V was trimmed by 0 bases and J by 2 bases, leaving 10 bases between them. The CDR3 is 15 amino acids.

This clone was seen more than once but under ten times. V and J are TRBV25-1 and TRBJ1-5; D not resolved. V lost 4 bases and J lost 3, with 10 bases in between. This CDR3 has 14 amino acids. Germline CDR1 reads MGHDK; CDR2 reads SYGVNS. The DNA for the CDR3 is TGTGCCAGCAGTGGAGGGTTCGACAATCAGCCCCAGCATTTT. Amino acids: CASSGGFDNQPQHF.

This chain uses TRBV29-1 with TRBJ2-5; TRBD2 matches at 11 bases. CDR3 length: 15 amino acids. Germline trimming cut 5 bases from V and 4 bases from J; bases unmatched to any gene: 9. In germline, CDR1 is SQVTM, CDR2 ANQGSEA. The CDR3: CSVRASGRRGETQYF. In DNA form, the CDR3 reads TGCAGCGTTCGGGCTAGCGGGAGGCGGGGAGAGACCCAGTACTTC.